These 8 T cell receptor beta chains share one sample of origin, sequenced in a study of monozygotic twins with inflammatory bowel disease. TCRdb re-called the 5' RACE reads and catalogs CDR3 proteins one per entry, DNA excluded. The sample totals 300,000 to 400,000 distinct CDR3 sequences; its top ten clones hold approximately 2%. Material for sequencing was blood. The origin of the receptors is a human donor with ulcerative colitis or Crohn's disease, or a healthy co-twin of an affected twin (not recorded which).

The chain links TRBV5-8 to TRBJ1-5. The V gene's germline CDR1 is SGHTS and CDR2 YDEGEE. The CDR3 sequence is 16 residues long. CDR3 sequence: CASSFGGDYSNQPQHF.

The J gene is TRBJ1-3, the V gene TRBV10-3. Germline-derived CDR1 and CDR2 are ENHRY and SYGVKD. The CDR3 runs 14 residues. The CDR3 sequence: CAISGVVSGNTIYF.

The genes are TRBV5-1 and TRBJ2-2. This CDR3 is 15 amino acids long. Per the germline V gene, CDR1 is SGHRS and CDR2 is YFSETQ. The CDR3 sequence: CASSLIDSNTGELFF.

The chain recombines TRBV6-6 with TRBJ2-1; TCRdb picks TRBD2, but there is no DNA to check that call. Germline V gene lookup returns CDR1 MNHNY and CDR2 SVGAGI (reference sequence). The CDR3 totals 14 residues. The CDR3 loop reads CASSGASGNNEQFF.

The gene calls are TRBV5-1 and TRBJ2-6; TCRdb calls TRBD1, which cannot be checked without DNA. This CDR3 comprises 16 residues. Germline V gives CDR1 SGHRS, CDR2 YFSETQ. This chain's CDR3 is CASSLGVRSGANVLTF. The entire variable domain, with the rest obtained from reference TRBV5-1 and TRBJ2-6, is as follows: KAGVTQTPRYLIKTRGQQVTLSCSPISGHRSVSWYQQTPGQGLQFLFEYFSETQRNKGNFPGRFSGRQFSNSRSEMNVSTLELGDSALYLCASSLGVRSGANVLTFGAGSRLTVL.

CDR3 in amino acids: CSARGGSPTNEQFF. This chain connects TRBV20-1 to TRBJ2-1; TCRdb calls TRBD1, which cannot be checked without DNA. CDR1 and CDR2 (germline): DFQATT, SNEGSKA (reference sequence). CDR3 size: 14 residues.

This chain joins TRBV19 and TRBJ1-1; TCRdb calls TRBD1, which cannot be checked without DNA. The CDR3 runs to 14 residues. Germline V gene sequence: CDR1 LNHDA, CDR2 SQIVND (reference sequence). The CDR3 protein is CASSRTGRLTEAFF.

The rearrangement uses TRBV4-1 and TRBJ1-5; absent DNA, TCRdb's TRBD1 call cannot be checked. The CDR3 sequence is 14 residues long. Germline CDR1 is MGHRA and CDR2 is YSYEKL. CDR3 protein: CASSQGQGLEPQHF.